This TCR beta chain was captured by sequencing in a study of T cell responses to AZD1222 COVID-19 vaccine. General study points: Spike-specific TCR breadth rose after two AZD1222 doses, and depth rose as well. Seropositive at baseline were only six or seven AZD1222 recipients.

This CDR3 comprises 16 residues. Per germline, CDR1 SGHNT and CDR2 YENEEA. Trimming took 4 bases from V and 2 from J; bases not matched to a gene: 7. TCRdb's table, derived via immunoSEQ multiplex PCR, lists solely in-frame clones and lacks some. The profile shows about 100,000 clones, 89% of them singletons. This clone turned up a few times. Its antigen is unknown. This material consisted of peripheral blood, taken on day 0 of AZD1222 vaccination. The chain carries TRBV11-3 and TRBJ2-1; 8 nucleotides agree with TRBD1. The source of this sequence is an adult in good health. In DNA, the CDR3 is TGTGCCAGCAGCTCGACCGGACAGGGACCCTACAATGAGCAGTTCTTC. It encodes CASSSTGQGPYNEQFF. Supplemented by reference TRBV11-3 and TRBJ2-1, the full variable domain reads EAGVVQSPRYKIIEKKQPVAFWCNPISGHNTLYWYLQNLGQGPELLIRYENEEAVDDSQLPKDRFSAERLKGVDSTLKIQPAELGDSAVYLCASSSTGQGPYNEQFFGPGTRLTVL.